Listed below are T cell receptor beta chains from one sample, sequenced in a study of T cell repertoires in cytomegalovirus infection. MiXCR, applied by TCRdb to the reads, yields one record per CDR3 protein. The data show about 140,000 distinct CDR3 sequences, 32% seen once. What these receptors recognize is not known. This material consisted of CD8+ T cells from cultured PBMCs, taken from culture after CMV antigen stimulation. These receptors were taken from a human donor in good health (CMV status not recorded). Some clones in this sample may be carry-over from other donors' samples. Each CDR3 is given with its conserved first and last residue. Each record gives: D gene, clone size, J gene, V gene, CDR3 DNA, CDR3 protein. A D gene is named only where the DNA matches it firmly. Rows may omit the clone size; those that give it use once, few, many or a size class.

d_gene: TRBD2
abundance: many
j_gene: TRBJ2-1
v_gene: TRBV28
CDR3nt: TGTGCCAGCAGTTTATCTAGCGGGGGCAGCTCCTACAATGAGCAGTTCTTC
CDR3aa: CASSLSSGGSSYNEQFF

d_gene: -
abundance: once
j_gene: TRBJ2-1
v_gene: TRBV6-2/TRBV6-3
CDR3nt: TGTGCCAGCAGAACCGGGACTTGGGGAACGGGTGAGCAGTTCTTC
CDR3aa: CASRTGTWGTGEQFF

d_gene: TRBD1
abundance: -
j_gene: TRBJ2-3
v_gene: TRBV20-1
CDR3nt: TGCAGTGCTAGAGTACTTGGTAGGCTGGGGGACAGTACCCCTTCGGATACGCAGTATTTT
CDR3aa: CSARVLGRLGDSTPSDTQYF

d_gene: -
abundance: many
j_gene: TRBJ2-3
v_gene: TRBV7-9
CDR3nt: TGTGCCAGCAGTCCCATCGGACAGCCTTTAGCAGATACGCAGTATTTT
CDR3aa: CASSPIGQPLADTQYF

d_gene: -
abundance: -
j_gene: TRBJ2-1
v_gene: TRBV6-5
CDR3nt: TGTGCCAGCAGTTGGTCCAGGGGTTACAATGAGCAGTTCTTC
CDR3aa: CASSWSRGYNEQFF

d_gene: TRBD1
abundance: many
j_gene: TRBJ1-2
v_gene: TRBV4-1
CDR3nt: TGCGCCAGCAGCCAAGACGCCGGGACAGTCTATGGCTACACCTTC
CDR3aa: CASSQDAGTVYGYTF

d_gene: -
abundance: -
j_gene: TRBJ2-2
v_gene: TRBV7-6
CDR3nt: TGTGCCAGCAGCTTAGAGAGGGGTACCGGGGAGCTGTTTTTT
CDR3aa: CASSLERGTGELFF

d_gene: -
abundance: -
j_gene: TRBJ1-5
v_gene: TRBV6-2/TRBV6-3
CDR3nt: TGTGCCAGCAGTTGGGGTTTTCATCAGCCCCAGCATTTT
CDR3aa: CASSWGFHQPQHF

d_gene: TRBD1
abundance: few
j_gene: TRBJ2-7
v_gene: TRBV4-3
CDR3nt: TGCGCCAGCAGCCAAGAAGGGACAGGGCGAATCTACGAGCAGTACTTC
CDR3aa: CASSQEGTGRIYEQYF

d_gene: -
abundance: -
j_gene: TRBJ1-1
v_gene: TRBV15
CDR3nt: TGTGCCACCAGCAGGGGACAGAACACTGAAGCTTTCTTT
CDR3aa: CATSRGQNTEAFF

d_gene: TRBD2
abundance: few
j_gene: TRBJ2-5
v_gene: TRBV20-1
CDR3nt: TGCAGTGCTAGACTCGGGGGGGCTGAGACCCAGTACTTC
CDR3aa: CSARLGGAETQYF

d_gene: TRBD1
abundance: -
j_gene: TRBJ2-7
v_gene: TRBV24-1
CDR3nt: TGTGCCACCAGTGATCCGCCGGGACAGGGGGCCGGGCAGTACTTC
CDR3aa: CATSDPPGQGAGQYF

d_gene: -
abundance: few
j_gene: TRBJ2-7
v_gene: TRBV20-1
CDR3nt: TGCAGTGCTAGAGGGGAAACAGGGCTATCCTACGAGCAGTACTTC
CDR3aa: CSARGETGLSYEQYF

d_gene: TRBD1
abundance: medium-sized
j_gene: TRBJ2-1
v_gene: TRBV6-2/TRBV6-3
CDR3nt: TGTGCCAGCAGGGGACAGGGGTTCAATGAGCAGTTCTTC
CDR3aa: CASRGQGFNEQFF

d_gene: TRBD1
abundance: -
j_gene: TRBJ2-4
v_gene: TRBV19
CDR3nt: TGTGCCAGTATGTGGACAGGGGGCGCGAACATTCAGTACTTC
CDR3aa: CASMWTGGANIQYF

d_gene: TRBD1
abundance: -
j_gene: TRBJ2-7
v_gene: TRBV6-5
CDR3nt: TGTGCCAGCAGTTACTCGTACAGGGGGACGGCCTACGAGCAGTACTTC
CDR3aa: CASSYSYRGTAYEQYF

d_gene: TRBD2
abundance: few
j_gene: TRBJ2-1
v_gene: TRBV19
CDR3nt: TGTGCCAGTAGTATATCGAGTAGCGGGGAAAGCTCCTACAATGAGCAGTTCTTC
CDR3aa: CASSISSSGESSYNEQFF

d_gene: TRBD1
abundance: -
j_gene: TRBJ1-2
v_gene: TRBV11-2
CDR3nt: TGTGCCAGCAGCTCGCGCCCGACCAGGGGGCGAAACTATGGCTACACCTTC
CDR3aa: CASSSRPTRGRNYGYTF

d_gene: -
abundance: few
j_gene: TRBJ2-7
v_gene: TRBV7-9
CDR3nt: TGTGCCAGCAGCCAGGGGGTAGCGGGCTCCTACGAGCAGTACTTC
CDR3aa: CASSQGVAGSYEQYF

d_gene: TRBD2
abundance: few
j_gene: TRBJ2-6
v_gene: TRBV5-1
CDR3nt: TGCGCCAGCAGCTTGGGCGGGAGTGCTACTGGGGCCAACGTCCTGACTTTC
CDR3aa: CASSLGGSATGANVLTF